This passage covers 11 T cell receptor beta chains from one sample sequenced in a study of blood T cell repertoires in COVID-19. TCRdb's copy holds only in-frame clones and misses some; the assay was immunoSEQ multiplex PCR. The data contain approximately 500,000 clones, 75% to 90% of them singletons. The sequenced sample consisted of peripheral blood. These receptors were taken from a man between 18 and 35 years old with COVID-19, enrolled during active disease.

This chain connects TRBV5-1 to TRBJ2-3; TRBD1 is a possible D gene (5 bases). Trimming took 0 bases from V and 6 from J, leaving 14 bases between them. This CDR3 is built from 15 residues. Looked up from germline, CDR1 is SGHRS and CDR2 is YFSETQ. The CDR3 region has the DNA TGCGCCAGCAGCTTGGAAGGGCAGGGTAGCGATACGCAGTATTTT. This codes for CASSLEGQGSDTQYF. The variable domain in full, completed from reference TRBV5-1 and TRBJ2-3, reads KAGVTQTPRYLIKTRGQQVTLSCSPISGHRSVSWYQQTPGQGLQFLFEYFSETQRNKGNFPGRFSGRQFSNSRSEMNVSTLELGDSALYLCASSLEGQGSDTQYFGPGTRLTVL.

The chain is built from TRBV24-1 and TRBJ2-5; the match to TRBD2 covers 9 bases. The trim removed 3 bases at V and 0 bases at J, leaving 7 bases unmatched. Per the germline V gene, CDR1 is KGHDR and CDR2 is SFDVKD. This CDR3 has 17 amino acids. CDR3 amino acids: CATSDPSAGGHQETQYF. For the CDR3, the DNA is TGTGCCACCAGTGATCCTTCGGCGGGAGGGCACCAAGAGACCCAGTACTTC.

J is TRBJ2-3 and V is TRBV7-2, with TRBD1 identical over 11 bases. The CDR3 extends over 16 amino acids. The ends lost 5 bases at V and 3 bases at J; junction bases unmatched: 7. Germline lookup yields CDR1 SGHTA and CDR2 FQGNSA. DNA of the CDR3: TGTGCCAGCAGCGCGAGGGGGACAGGGGGTACAGATACGCAGTATTTT. Residues: CASSARGTGGTDTQYF. The full variable domain, in which reference TRBV7-2 and TRBJ2-3 provide the parts outside the CDR3, is GAGVSQSPSNKVTEKGKDVELRCDPISGHTALYWYRQSLGQGLEFLIYFQGNSAPDKSGLPSDRFSAERTGGSVSTLTIQRTQQEDSAVYLCASSARGTGGTDTQYFGPGTRLTVL.

The genes are TRBV2 and TRBJ2-1; the match to TRBD1 covers 9 bases. Trimming removed 4 bases from V and 0 bases from J; junction bases left unmatched: 4. The germline V gene has CDR1 SNHLY and CDR2 FYNNEI. This CDR3 region has 16 residues. The CDR3 loop is CASSGGTGSSYNEQFF. The CDR3 region has the DNA TGTGCCAGCAGTGGAGGGACAGGGAGCTCCTACAATGAGCAGTTCTTC.

The V call is TRBV9, the J call TRBJ2-3; tentatively, D is TRBD2 (6 bases). This CDR3 comprises 16 residues. The germline gives CDR1 SGDLS, CDR2 YYNGEE. The ends were cut back, 0 bases at V and 2 bases at J, with 13 bases in the middle. The CDR3 reads CASSVGDWNPTDTQYF. Here the CDR3 DNA reads TGTGCCAGCAGCGTAGGGGACTGGAACCCCACAGATACGCAGTATTTT. Full variable domain (outside the CDR3, taken from reference TRBV9 and TRBJ2-3): DSGVTQTPKHLITATGQRVTLRCSPRSGDLSVYWYQQSLDQGLQFLIQYYNGEERAKGNILERFSAQQFPDLHSELNLSSLELGDSALYFCASSVGDWNPTDTQYFGPGTRLTVL.

This sequence joins TRBV11-3 and TRBJ1-3; D not resolved. V dropped 2 bases and J dropped 1 base, with 3 bases sitting between them. The CDR3 sequence is 13 residues long. Per germline, CDR1 SGHNT and CDR2 YENEEA. CDR3 residues: CASSLSSGNTIYF. The CDR3 nucleotides read TGTGCCAGCAGCTTATCTTCTGGAAACACCATATATTTT.

This clone came up once. J is TRBJ2-2 and V is TRBV5-8, with D uncertain. Germline V gene lookup returns CDR1 SGHTS and CDR2 YDEGEE. The CDR3 covers 15 residues. Trimming shortened V by 4 bases and J by 4 bases, and 14 bases separated the two germline ends. CDR3 residues: CASSRNLIATGELFF. CDR3 DNA: TGTGCCAGCAGCCGTAACCTAATCGCCACCGGGGAGCTGTTTTTT.

This chain connects TRBV7-9 to TRBJ2-1; 8 nucleotides line up with TRBD1. The CDR3 has 14 amino acids. After removal of 1 base from V and 11 bases from J, the junction contained 7 bases not matched to a gene. Looked up from germline, CDR1 is SEHNR and CDR2 is FQNEAQ (reference sequence). This chain's CDR3 is CASSLVSRGRKQFF. Written as DNA, the CDR3 is TGTGCCAGCAGCTTAGTAAGCAGGGGGCGAAAGCAGTTCTTC.

The rearrangement uses TRBV7-9 and TRBJ2-7, with a weak D call TRBD2 (5 bases). This CDR3 has 11 amino acids. Per germline, CDR1 SEHNR and CDR2 FQNEAQ (reference sequence). With 1 base removed from V and 7 bases from J, the gap between germline ends came to 5 bases. The CDR3 region is CASSLGEEQYF. The DNA of the CDR3 is TGTGCCAGCAGCTTAGGGGAGGAGCAGTACTTC.

This clone was recorded once. The rearrangement joins TRBV5-1 to TRBJ1-4; D perhaps matches TRBD1 (6 bases). Germline V gene lookup returns CDR1 SGHRS and CDR2 YFSETQ. Trimming pared 0 bases from V and 5 bases from J, leaving 8 bases between. The CDR3 is made up of 14 amino acids. The CDR3 DNA reads TGCGCCAGCAGCTTGGAGGGGGTGAATGAAAAACTGTTTTTT. Translated, it gives CASSLEGVNEKLFF. The full variable domain, its missing parts supplied by reference TRBV5-1 and TRBJ1-4, is KAGVTQTPRYLIKTRGQQVTLSCSPISGHRSVSWYQQTPGQGLQFLFEYFSETQRNKGNFPGRFSGRQFSNSRSEMNVSTLELGDSALYLCASSLEGVNEKLFFGSGTQLSVL.

V gene TRBV7-3 combines with J gene TRBJ2-3; TRBD2 agrees at 7 bases. CDR3 length: 14 amino acids. Trimming removed 3 bases from V and 0 bases from J; junction bases left unmatched: 0. Looked up from germline, CDR1 is SGHTA and CDR2 is FQGTGA. The DNA for the CDR3 is TGTGCCAGCAGCTTGGGACTAAGCACAGATACGCAGTATTTT. Translated: CASSLGLSTDTQYF.